This TCR beta chain stems from a study of early T cells in non-severe SARS-CoV-2 infection. Study context: It was bulk RNA from unsorted whole blood that was sequenced, and the chains were unpaired. Points from the study as a whole: VDJdb-based annotation leaned toward anti-spike CD8 responses and missed private and CD4 specificities.

Individual cDNA molecules received unique molecular identifiers. MiXCR was run by TCRdb on the 5' RACE reads, yielding one entry per CDR3 protein. The sample includes 25,000 to 35,000 distinct CDR3 sequences, just under 3% of them seen just once. The table lists this clonotype with many counts. Its antigen remains unknown. Germline V lookup: CDR1 SGHTA, CDR2 FQGTGA. There are 19 residues in the CDR3. Trimming took 0 bases from V and 2 from J; bases not matched to a gene: 11. What was sequenced was whole blood. V usage is TRBV7-3 and J usage is TRBJ2-2, with 8 bases identical to TRBD1. The receptor's source is an adult who was a healthcare worker with PCR-confirmed SARS-CoV-2 infection or an uninfected control (not recorded which). DNA for the CDR3: TGTGCCAGCAGCTTAACGTCAGGGGGCTATCGGGTAAACACCGGGGAGCTGTTTTTT. Amino acid sequence: CASSLTSGGYRVNTGELFF.